This record covers a single T cell receptor (beta chain). The antigen remains undetermined. These data are taken from a study of T cells after yellow fever vaccination. 5'RACE template switching produced TCR cDNA carrying a universal primer site and UMIs. TCRdb re-derived calls from the 5' RACE reads in MiXCR, one entry per CDR3 protein. Among fewer than 450,000 distinct CDR3 sequences listed, approximately 4.2% were seen once. Unmatched junction bases numbered 8, after V lost 6 bases and J lost 4 bases. This CDR3 comprises 14 residues. Germline V gene data show CDR1 as LNHDA and CDR2 as SQIVND (reference sequence). Whole-study findings and limits: The study re-detected most primary-vaccination clones after the booster (96% CD4, around 89% CD8).

The receptor's source is a man aged 18 to 29 who received the YFV17D yellow fever vaccine. This chain joins TRBV19 and TRBJ1-2; 7 bases map to TRBD1. This sample comprised PBMCs, obtained 5 days after the yellow fever booster vaccination. This CDR3 is CASRQGLESYGYTF. The CDR3, as DNA: TGTGCCAGTAGACAGGGGTTGGAGTCCTATGGCTACACCTTC.